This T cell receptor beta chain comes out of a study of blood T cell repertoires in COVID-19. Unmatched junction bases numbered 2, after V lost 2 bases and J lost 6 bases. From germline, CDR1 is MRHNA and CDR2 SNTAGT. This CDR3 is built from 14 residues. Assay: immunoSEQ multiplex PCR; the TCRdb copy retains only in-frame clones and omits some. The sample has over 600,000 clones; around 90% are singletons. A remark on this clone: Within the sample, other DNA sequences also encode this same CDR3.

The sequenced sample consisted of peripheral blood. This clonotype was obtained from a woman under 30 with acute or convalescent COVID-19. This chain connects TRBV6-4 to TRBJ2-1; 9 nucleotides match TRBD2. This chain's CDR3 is CASSDGGGANEQFF. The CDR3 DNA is TGTGCCAGCAGTGACGGCGGGGGGGCCAATGAGCAGTTCTTC.